This passage covers 11 T cell receptor beta chains from one sample sequenced in a study of blood T cell repertoires in COVID-19 (dated by TCRdb to 2018 to 2021). Receptor libraries were prepared by the immunoSEQ multiplex PCR assay. The table was pulled from immuneACCESS by TCRdb, which kept in-frame rearrangements only. Such tables lose some clones; where checked, under half of the loss comes from unresolved V genes, and the rest has no known cause. Counted in this sample were around 39,000 clones; about 84% of them appeared once. Clones ranked in the top ten supply over 25% of the sample. What was sequenced was peripheral blood. These receptors were collected from an elderly man with active or convalescent COVID-19.

This clone was counted once. The genes are TRBV6-2 or TRBV6-3 and TRBJ2-2, with a possible D match to TRBD1 (6 bases). The CDR3 covers 15 residues. Germline CDR1 reads MNHEY; CDR2 reads SVGEGT. V was shortened by 2 bases and J by 4 bases, with 11 bases between the two germline ends. The CDR3 is CASSYEGTTTGELFF. DNA of the CDR3: TGTGCCAGCAGTTACGAGGGGACAACCACCGGGGAGCTGTTTTTT.

The CDR3 DNA sequence: TGTGCCACCAGCGACAGGGCCGGGGAGCTGTTTTTT. Protein sequence: CATSDRAGELFF. This chain connects TRBV15 to TRBJ2-2; 7 bases line up with TRBD1. This CDR3 contains 12 residues. The germline gives CDR1 LNHNV, CDR2 YYDKDF (reference sequence). The J segment lost 6 bases and the V segment lost 5 bases, leaving 0 bases of the junction unmatched.

This sequence joins TRBV6-5 and TRBJ2-3; D unresolved. The germline gives CDR1 MNHEY, CDR2 SVGAGI. The CDR3 sequence is 14 residues long. V lost 6 bases, J lost 1 base, and 11 bases lay in between. CDR3 residues: CASSPYLRTDTQYF. Here the CDR3 DNA reads TGTGCCAGCAGCCCCTATCTTCGCACAGATACGCAGTATTTT.

The chain couples TRBV19 to TRBJ1-1; no clear D gene. The germline gives CDR1 LNHDA, CDR2 SQIVND (reference sequence). This CDR3 has 13 residues. The germline V and J ends were trimmed by 5 bases and 1 base, with 8 bases remaining between them. CDR3 nucleotide sequence: TGTGCCAGTAGTCGAGGCCGGAACACTGAAGCTTTCTTT. It specifies CASSRGRNTEAFF.

This chain joins TRBV12-5 and TRBJ2-6; TRBD2 is a possible D gene (7 bases). Trimming shortened V by 6 bases and J by 6 bases, and 27 bases separated the two germline ends. In germline, CDR1 is LGHNT, CDR2 FRNRAP. The CDR3 sequence is 19 residues long. This chain's CDR3 is CASGPGPSTLGGAANVLTF. The DNA for the CDR3 is TGTGCTAGTGGACCGGGACCCTCGACACTAGGGGGGGCGGCCAACGTCCTGACTTTC.

The chain combines TRBV5-1 with TRBJ2-5; 7 bases fit TRBD1. CDR1 and CDR2 from the germline V gene are SGHRS and YFSETQ. After removal of 3 bases from V and 5 bases from J, the junction contained 1 base not matched to a gene. The CDR3 totals 12 residues. The CDR3 DNA reads as TGCGCCAGCAGCTACAGGGGCGAGACCCAGTACTTC. This encodes CASSYRGETQYF.

This chain connects TRBV7-9 to TRBJ2-7; 7 nucleotides line up with TRBD2. With V trimmed by 0 bases and J by 7 bases, 0 bases remained unmatched. The CDR3 contains 12 residues. Germline CDR1 SEHNR, CDR2 FQNEAQ (reference sequence). The CDR3 loop is CASSLARGEQYF. The DNA for the CDR3 is TGTGCCAGCAGCTTAGCGCGGGGGGAGCAGTACTTC.

The V call is TRBV7-3, the J call TRBJ1-6; D remains unclear. Trimming stripped 2 bases from V and 8 bases from J, with 13 bases between. CDR3 length: 15 amino acids. Germline V gene sequence: CDR1 SGHTA, CDR2 FQGTGA. CDR3 protein: CASSLSGGLDSPLHF. The CDR3 bases are TGTGCCAGCAGCTTATCCGGCGGACTGGATTCACCCCTCCACTTT.

The chain uses TRBV13 and TRBJ2-7; 7 nucleotides match TRBD1. The ends lost 3 bases at V and 4 bases at J; junction bases unmatched: 9. CDR3 size: 15 residues. The germline CDR1 and CDR2 sequences are PRHDT and FYEKMQ (reference sequence). The CDR3 is CASSFKGANRYEQYF. The CDR3 DNA reads TGTGCCAGCAGCTTTAAGGGGGCGAATAGGTACGAGCAGTACTTC.

The chain is built from TRBV6-5 and TRBJ2-3; 7 bases align to TRBD2. Losses at the gene ends were 6 bases for V and 7 bases for J; bases not matched to a gene: 13. Germline-derived CDR1 and CDR2 are MNHEY and SVGAGI. The CDR3 has 15 residues. CDR3 DNA sequence: TGTGCCAGCAGCCCCCACATCGGGGAGGGGAATACGCAGTATTTT. It yields the protein CASSPHIGEGNTQYF.

The chain has TRBV5-6 and TRBJ1-5; D is possibly TRBD1 (6 bases). The CDR3 sequence is 16 residues long. Trimming took off 4 bases at V and 7 bases at J, with 21 bases between the two ends. CDR1 is SGHDT, CDR2 YYEEEE, per germline. CDR3 residues: CASSTGGARQVQPQHF. The CDR3 DNA reads TGTGCCAGCAGCACCGGTGGGGCAAGACAGGTCCAGCCCCAGCATTTT.